Below are 3 T cell receptor beta chains sequenced from a single sample in a study of shared clonotypes between healthy human individuals. Produced via immunoSEQ multiplex PCR; TCRdb's table is partial and in-frame only. The data hold roughly 2 million clones, with about 95% observed a single time. Naive CD8 cells lacked CD45RO, underwent positive selection for CCR7 and left out terminally differentiated effector memory CD45RA+ cells. Material for sequencing was naive CD8+ T cells sorted from blood. These receptors all stem from a man aged 18 to 29 in good health.

This chain links TRBV10-3 with TRBJ1-2; 7 nucleotides agree with TRBD1. The V segment lost 7 bases and the J segment 1 base; nucleotides outside the gene matches: 6. CDR3 length: 14 amino acids. Germline V gene data show CDR1 as ENHRY and CDR2 as SYGVKD. The CDR3 coding sequence is TGTGCCATCACCGAGGGGGCTCATAACTATGGCTACACCTTC. Its protein product is CAITEGAHNYGYTF.

The chain links TRBV7-2 to TRBJ2-1; tentatively, D is TRBD1 or TRBD2 (5 bases each). Germline values: CDR1 SGHTA, CDR2 FQGNSA. The CDR3 spans 16 residues. V was trimmed by 3 bases and J by 8 bases, leaving 20 bases between them. CDR3: CASSFIEGFLSDEQFF. CDR3 nucleotide sequence: TGTGCCAGCAGCTTTATCGAGGGGTTTTTGTCGGATGAGCAGTTCTTC.

DNA for the CDR3: TGCGCCAGCAGCTTATCCTCCTGGGGGGAGCAGTACTTC. Its protein product is CASSLSSWGEQYF. The rearrangement links TRBV5-1 to TRBJ2-7; perhaps D is TRBD1 or TRBD2 (5 bases each). Trimming shortened V by 2 bases and J by 7 bases, and 13 bases separated the two germline ends. Germline lookup yields CDR1 SGHRS and CDR2 YFSETQ. The CDR3 is made up of 13 amino acids.